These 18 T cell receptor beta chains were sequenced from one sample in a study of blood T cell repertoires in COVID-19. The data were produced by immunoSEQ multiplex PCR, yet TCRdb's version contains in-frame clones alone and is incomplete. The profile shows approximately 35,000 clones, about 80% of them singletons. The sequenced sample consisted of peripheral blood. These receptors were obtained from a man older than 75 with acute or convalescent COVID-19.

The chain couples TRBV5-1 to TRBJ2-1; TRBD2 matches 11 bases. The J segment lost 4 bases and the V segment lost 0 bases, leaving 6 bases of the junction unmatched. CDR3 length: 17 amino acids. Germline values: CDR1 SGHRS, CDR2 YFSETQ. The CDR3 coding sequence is TGCGCCAGCAGCTTGGGGACCGGGACTAGCGGATACAATGAGCAGTTCTTC. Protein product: CASSLGTGTSGYNEQFF.

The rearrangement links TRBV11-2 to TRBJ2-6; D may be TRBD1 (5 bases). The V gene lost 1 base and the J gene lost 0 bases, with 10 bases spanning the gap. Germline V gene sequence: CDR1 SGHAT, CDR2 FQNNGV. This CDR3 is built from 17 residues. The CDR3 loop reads CASSLVHTGSGANVLTF. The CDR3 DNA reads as TGTGCCAGCAGCTTAGTCCATACAGGCTCTGGGGCCAACGTCCTGACTTTC.

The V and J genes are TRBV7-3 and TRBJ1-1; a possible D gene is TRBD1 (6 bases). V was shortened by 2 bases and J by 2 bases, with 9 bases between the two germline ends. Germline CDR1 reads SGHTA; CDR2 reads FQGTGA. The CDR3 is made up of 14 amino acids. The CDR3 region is CASSLGTKNTEAFF. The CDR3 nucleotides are TGTGCCAGCAGCTTAGGGACAAAAAACACTGAAGCTTTCTTT. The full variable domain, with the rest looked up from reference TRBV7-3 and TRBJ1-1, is GAGVSQTPSNKVTEKGKYVELRCDPISGHTALYWYRQSLGQGPEFLIYFQGTGAADDSGLPNDRFFAVRPEGSVSTLKIQRTERGDSAVYLCASSLGTKNTEAFFGQGTRLTVV.

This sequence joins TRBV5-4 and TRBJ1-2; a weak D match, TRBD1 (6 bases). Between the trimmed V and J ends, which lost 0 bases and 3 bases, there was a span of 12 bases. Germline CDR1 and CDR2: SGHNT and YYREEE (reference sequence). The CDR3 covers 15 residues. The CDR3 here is CASSLAGDIDYGYTF. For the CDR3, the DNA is TGTGCCAGCAGCTTGGCAGGGGATATAGACTATGGCTACACCTTC.

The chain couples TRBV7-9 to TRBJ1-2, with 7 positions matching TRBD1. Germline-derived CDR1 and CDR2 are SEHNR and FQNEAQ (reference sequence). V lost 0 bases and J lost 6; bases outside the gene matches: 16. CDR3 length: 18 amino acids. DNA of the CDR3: TGTGCCAGCAGCTTAGCCCTGATGACCCGGACAGGACTACATGGCTACACCTTC. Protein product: CASSLALMTRTGLHGYTF.

The CDR3 reads CASSATRLAGVTGELFF. The DNA of the CDR3 is TGTGCCAGCAGCGCCACAAGACTAGCGGGAGTAACCGGGGAGCTGTTTTTT. This rearrangement joins TRBV5-6 to TRBJ2-2; TRBD2 agrees at 12 bases. CDR1 and CDR2 from the germline V gene are SGHDT and YYEEEE. The V segment lost 4 bases and the J segment 5 bases; nucleotides outside the gene matches: 9. This CDR3 contains 17 residues.

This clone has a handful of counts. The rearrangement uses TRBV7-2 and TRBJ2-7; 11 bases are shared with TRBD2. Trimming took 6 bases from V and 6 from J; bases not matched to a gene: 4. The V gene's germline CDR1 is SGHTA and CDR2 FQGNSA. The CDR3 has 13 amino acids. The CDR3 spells CASRIGLAGEQYF. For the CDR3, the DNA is TGTGCCAGCAGGATAGGACTAGCGGGCGAGCAGTACTTC.

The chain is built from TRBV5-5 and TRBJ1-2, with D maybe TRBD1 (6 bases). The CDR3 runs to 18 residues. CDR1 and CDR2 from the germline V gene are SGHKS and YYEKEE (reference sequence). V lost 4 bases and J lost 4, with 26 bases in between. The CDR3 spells CASSRLTSLATGLYGYTF. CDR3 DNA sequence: TGTGCCAGCAGCCGCCTGACCTCATTGGCAACAGGGCTCTATGGCTACACCTTC.

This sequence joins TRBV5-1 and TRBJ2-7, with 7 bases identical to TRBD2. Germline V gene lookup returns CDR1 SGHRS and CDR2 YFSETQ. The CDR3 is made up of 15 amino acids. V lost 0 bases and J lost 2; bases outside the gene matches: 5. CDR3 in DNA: TGCGCCAGCAGCTTGGGAACTAGCGATGCCTACGAGCAGTACTTC. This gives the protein CASSLGTSDAYEQYF.

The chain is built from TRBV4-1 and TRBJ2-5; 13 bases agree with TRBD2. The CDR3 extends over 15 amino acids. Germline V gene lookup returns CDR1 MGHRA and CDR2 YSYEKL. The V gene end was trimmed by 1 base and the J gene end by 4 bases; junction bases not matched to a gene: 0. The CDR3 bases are TGCGCCAGCAGCCAAGGACTAGCGGGAGGAGAGACCCAGTACTTC. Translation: CASSQGLAGGETQYF.

The chain's CDR3 is CASSQEVGFNSGNTIYF. The CDR3 nucleotides read TGTGCCAGCAGCCAAGAAGTGGGCTTTAACTCTGGAAACACCATATATTTT. J is TRBJ1-3 and V is TRBV3-1 (or the pseudogene TRBV3-2); no clear D. Germline CDR1 and CDR2: LGHDT and YNNKEL (reference sequence). The CDR3 has 17 amino acids. The V and J ends lost 0 bases and 0 bases respectively, with 12 bases between them.

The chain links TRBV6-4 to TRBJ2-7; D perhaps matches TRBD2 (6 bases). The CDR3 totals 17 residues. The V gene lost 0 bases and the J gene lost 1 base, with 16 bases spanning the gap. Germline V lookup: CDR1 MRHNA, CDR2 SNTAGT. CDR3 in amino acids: CASSDSRREAPSYEQYF. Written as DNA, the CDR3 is TGTGCCAGCAGTGACTCGAGAAGGGAGGCCCCTTCCTACGAGCAGTACTTC.

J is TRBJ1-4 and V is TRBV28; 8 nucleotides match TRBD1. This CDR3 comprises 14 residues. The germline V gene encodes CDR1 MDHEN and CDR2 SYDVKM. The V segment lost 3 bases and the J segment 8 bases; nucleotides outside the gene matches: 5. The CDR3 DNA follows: TGTGCCAGCAGTTTGGGACAGGTGGGCGAAAAACTGTTTTTT. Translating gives CASSLGQVGEKLFF. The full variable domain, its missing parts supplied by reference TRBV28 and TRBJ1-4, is DVKVTQSSRYLVKRTGEKVFLECVQDMDHENMFWYRQDPGLGLRLIYFSYDVKMKEKGDIPEGYSVSREKKERFSLILESASTNQTSMYLCASSLGQVGEKLFFGSGTQLSVL.

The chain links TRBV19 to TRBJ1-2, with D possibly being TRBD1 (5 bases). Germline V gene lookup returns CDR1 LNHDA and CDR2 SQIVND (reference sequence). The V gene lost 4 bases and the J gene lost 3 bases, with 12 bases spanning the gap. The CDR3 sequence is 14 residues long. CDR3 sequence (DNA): TGTGCCAGTAGTACAGGGTTGGCCCACTATGGCTACACCTTC. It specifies CASSTGLAHYGYTF. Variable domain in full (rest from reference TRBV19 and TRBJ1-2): DGGITQSPKYLFRKEGQNVTLSCEQNLNHDAMYWYRQDPGQGLRLIYYSQIVNDFQKGDIAEGYSVSREKKESFPLTVTSAQKNPTAFYLCASSTGLAHYGYTFGSGTRLTVV.

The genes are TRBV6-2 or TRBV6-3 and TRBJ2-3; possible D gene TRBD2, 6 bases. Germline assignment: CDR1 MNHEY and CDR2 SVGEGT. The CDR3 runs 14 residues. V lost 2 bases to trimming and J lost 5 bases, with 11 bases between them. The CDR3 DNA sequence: TGTGCCAGCAGTTACGGAGGGGTTAGAGATACGCAGTATTTT. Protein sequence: CASSYGGVRDTQYF.

CDR3 bases: TGTGCCAGCAGCTCCAGCTCCTACGAGCAGTACTTC. It encodes CASSSSSYEQYF. The rearrangement links TRBV3-1 (or the pseudogene TRBV3-2) to TRBJ2-7; D is unclear. The CDR3 runs 12 residues. Trimming shortened V by 5 bases and J by 0 bases, and 5 bases separated the two germline ends. Germline V gene data show CDR1 as LGHDT and CDR2 as YNNKEL (reference sequence).

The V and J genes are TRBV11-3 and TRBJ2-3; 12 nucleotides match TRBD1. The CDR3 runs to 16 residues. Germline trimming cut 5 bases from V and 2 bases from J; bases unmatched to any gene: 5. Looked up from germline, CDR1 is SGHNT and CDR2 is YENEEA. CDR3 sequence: CASSLGQGAHTDTQYF. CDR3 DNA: TGTGCCAGCAGCCTGGGACAGGGGGCGCACACAGATACGCAGTATTTT. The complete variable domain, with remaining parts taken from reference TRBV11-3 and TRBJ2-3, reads EAGVVQSPRYKIIEKKQPVAFWCNPISGHNTLYWYLQNLGQGPELLIRYENEEAVDDSQLPKDRFSAERLKGVDSTLKIQPAELGDSAVYLCASSLGQGAHTDTQYFGPGTRLTVL.

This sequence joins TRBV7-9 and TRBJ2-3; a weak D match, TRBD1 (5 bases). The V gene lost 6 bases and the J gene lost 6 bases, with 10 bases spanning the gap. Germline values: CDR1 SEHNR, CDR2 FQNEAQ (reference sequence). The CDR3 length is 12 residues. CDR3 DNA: TGTGCCAGCAGACAGGAAGGGGATACGCAGTATTTT. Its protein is CASRQEGDTQYF. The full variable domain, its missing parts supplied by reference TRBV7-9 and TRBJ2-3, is DTGVSQNPRHKITKRGQNVTFRCDPISEHNRLYWYRQTLGQGPEFLTYFQNEAQLEKSRLLSDRFSAERPKGSFSTLEIQRTEQGDSAMYLCASRQEGDTQYFGPGTRLTVL.